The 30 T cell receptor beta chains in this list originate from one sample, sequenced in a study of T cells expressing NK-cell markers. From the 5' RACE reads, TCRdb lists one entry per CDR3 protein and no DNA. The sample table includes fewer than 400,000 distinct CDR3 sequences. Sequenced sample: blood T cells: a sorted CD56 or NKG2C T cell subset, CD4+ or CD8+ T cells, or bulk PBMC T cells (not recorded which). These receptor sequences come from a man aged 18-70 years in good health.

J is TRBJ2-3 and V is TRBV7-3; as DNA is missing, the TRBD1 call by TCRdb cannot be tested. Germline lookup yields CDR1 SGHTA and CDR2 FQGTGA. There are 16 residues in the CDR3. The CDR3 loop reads CASSLGGGESTDTQYF.

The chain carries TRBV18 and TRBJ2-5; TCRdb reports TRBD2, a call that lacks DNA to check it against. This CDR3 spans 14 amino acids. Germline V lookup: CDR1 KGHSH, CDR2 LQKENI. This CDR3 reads CASSATKLVQTQYF.

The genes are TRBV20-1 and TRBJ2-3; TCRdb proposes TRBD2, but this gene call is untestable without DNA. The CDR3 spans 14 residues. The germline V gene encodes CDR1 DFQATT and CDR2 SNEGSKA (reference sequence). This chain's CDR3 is CSARTATSTDTQYF.

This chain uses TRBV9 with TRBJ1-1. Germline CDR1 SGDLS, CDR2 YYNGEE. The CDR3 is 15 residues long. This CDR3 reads CASGVGLGVNTEAFF.

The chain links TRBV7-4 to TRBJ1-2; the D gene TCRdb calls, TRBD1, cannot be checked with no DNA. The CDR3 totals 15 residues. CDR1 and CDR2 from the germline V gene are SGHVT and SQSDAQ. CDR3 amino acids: CASSPDRGRAYGYTF. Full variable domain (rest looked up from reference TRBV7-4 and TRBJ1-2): GAGVSQSPRYKVAKRGRDVALRCDSISGHVTLYWYRQTLGQGSEVLTYSQSDAQRDKSGRPSGRFSAERPERSVSTLKIQRTEQGDSAVYLCASSPDRGRAYGYTFGSGTRLTVV.

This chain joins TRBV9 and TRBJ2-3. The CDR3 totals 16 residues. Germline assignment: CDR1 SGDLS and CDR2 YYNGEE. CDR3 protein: CASSVANGLATETQYF.

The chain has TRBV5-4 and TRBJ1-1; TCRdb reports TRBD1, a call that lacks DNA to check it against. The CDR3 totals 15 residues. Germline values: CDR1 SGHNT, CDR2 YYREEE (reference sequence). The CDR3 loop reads CASSLAKTGNTEAFF.

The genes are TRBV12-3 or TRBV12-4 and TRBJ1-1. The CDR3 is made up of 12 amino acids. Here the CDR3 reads CASRPTNTEAFF.

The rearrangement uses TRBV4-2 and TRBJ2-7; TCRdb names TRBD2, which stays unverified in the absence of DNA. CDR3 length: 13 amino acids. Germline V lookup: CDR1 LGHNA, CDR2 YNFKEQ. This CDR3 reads CASSQRSGGEQYF.

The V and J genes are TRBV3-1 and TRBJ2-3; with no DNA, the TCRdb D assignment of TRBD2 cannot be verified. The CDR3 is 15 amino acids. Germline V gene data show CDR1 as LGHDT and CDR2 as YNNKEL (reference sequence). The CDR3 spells CASSPRLAEWDTQYF.

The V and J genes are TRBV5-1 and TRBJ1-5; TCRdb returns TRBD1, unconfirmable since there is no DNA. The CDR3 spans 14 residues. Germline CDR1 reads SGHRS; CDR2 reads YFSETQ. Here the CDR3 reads CASSTGGAGQPQHF.

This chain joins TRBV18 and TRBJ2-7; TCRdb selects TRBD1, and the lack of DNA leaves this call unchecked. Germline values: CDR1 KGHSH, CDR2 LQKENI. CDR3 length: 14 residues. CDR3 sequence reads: CASSKLRGEYEQYF.

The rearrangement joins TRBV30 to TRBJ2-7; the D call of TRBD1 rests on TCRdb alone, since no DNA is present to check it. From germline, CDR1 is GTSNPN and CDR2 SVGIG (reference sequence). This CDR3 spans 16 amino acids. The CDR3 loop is CAGKRGSWSNSYEQYF. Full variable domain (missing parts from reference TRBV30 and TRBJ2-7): SQTIHQWPATLVQPVGSPLSLECTVEGTSNPNLYWYRQAAGRGLQLLFYSVGIGQISSEVPQNLSASRPQDRQFILSSKKLLLSDSGFYLCAGKRGSWSNSYEQYFGPGTRLTVT.

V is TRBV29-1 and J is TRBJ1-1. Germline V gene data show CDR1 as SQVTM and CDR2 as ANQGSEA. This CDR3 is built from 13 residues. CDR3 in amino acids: CSVSLLDRAEAFF. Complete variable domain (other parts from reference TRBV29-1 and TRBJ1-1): SAVISQKPSRDICQRGTSLTIQCQVDSQVTMMFWYRQQPGQSLTLIATANQGSEATYESGFVIDKFPISRPNLTFSTLTVSNMSPEDSSIYLCSVSLLDRAEAFFGQGTRLTVV.

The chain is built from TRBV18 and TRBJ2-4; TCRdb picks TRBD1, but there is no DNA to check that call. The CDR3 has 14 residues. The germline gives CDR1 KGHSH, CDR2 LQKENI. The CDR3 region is CASSQWGEKNIQYF.

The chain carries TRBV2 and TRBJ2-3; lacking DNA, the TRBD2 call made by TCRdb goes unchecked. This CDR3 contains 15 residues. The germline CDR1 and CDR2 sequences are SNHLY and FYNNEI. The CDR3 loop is CASSEGLASQDTQYF.

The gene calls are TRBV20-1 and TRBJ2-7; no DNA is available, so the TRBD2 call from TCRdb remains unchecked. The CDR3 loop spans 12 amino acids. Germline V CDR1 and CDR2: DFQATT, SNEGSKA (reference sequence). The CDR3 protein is CSAGEVLYEQYF.

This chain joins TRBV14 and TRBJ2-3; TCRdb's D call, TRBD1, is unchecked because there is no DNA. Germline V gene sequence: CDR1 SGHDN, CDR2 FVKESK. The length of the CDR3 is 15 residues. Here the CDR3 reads CASSPRTPFPYTQYF.

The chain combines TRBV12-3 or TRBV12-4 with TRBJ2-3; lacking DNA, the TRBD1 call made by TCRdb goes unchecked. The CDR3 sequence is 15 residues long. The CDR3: CASSSRQLWTDTQYF.

The CDR3 loop reads CSAFPGTSLLEQYF. This chain links TRBV20-1 with TRBJ2-7; TCRdb calls TRBD2, which cannot be checked without DNA. Germline values: CDR1 DFQATT, CDR2 SNEGSKA (reference sequence). CDR3 size: 14 residues.

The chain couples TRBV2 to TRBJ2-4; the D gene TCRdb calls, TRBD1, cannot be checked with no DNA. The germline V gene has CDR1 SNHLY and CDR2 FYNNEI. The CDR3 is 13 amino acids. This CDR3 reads CASSSQAQGIQYF.

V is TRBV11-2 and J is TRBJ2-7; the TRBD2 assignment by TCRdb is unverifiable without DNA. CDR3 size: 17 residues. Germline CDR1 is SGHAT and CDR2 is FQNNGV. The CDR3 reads CASSLEPPRSWAYEQYF.

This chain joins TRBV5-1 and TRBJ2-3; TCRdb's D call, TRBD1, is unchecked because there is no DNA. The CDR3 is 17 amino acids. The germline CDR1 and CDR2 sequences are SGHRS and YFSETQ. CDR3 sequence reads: CASSGGNRGPGTDTQYF.

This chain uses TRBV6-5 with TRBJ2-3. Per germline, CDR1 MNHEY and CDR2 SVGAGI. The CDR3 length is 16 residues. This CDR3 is CASSPMGSGSTDTQYF.

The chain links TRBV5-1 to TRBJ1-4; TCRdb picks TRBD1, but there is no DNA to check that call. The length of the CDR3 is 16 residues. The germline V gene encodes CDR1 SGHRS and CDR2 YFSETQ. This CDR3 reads CASSYRSPGQSEKLFF.

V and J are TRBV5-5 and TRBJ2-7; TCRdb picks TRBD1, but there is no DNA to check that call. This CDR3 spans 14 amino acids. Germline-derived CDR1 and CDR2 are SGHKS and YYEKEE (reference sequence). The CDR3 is CASSVGQPSYEQYF.

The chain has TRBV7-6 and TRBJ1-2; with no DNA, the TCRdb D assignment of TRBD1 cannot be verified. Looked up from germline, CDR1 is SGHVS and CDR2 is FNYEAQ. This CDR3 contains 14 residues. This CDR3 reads CASSLMGRENGYTF.

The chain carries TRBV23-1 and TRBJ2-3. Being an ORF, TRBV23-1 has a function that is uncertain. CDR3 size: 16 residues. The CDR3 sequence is CASSQRETTSTDTQYF.

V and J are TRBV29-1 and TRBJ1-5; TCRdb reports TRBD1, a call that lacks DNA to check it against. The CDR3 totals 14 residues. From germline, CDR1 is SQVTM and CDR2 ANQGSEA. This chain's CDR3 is CSVDRTGNNQPQHF.

The CDR3 sequence is CASSYGKRQGTNEQFF. The chain has TRBV5-1 and TRBJ2-1; TCRdb names TRBD1, which stays unverified in the absence of DNA. Germline values: CDR1 SGHRS, CDR2 YFSETQ. The CDR3 is 16 amino acids.